One and the same sample provided the 30 T cell receptor beta chains below, sequenced in a study of breast tumors, draining lymph nodes, adjacent tissues (TCRdb year 2016). Library preparation was by multiplex PCR. TCRdb lists the instrument as Illumina HiSeq 2000. The raw public data were reprocessed by TCRdb itself: fastp quality trimming at Q25, MiXCR clonotype calling, in-frame beta chains only. Each entry is one CDR3 protein sequence, shown with its most common DNA and genes. The sample data list 45,000 to 60,000 distinct CDR3 sequences, and under 25% of these were observed just once. The ten largest make up 8% of the sample. The sample was breast tumor tissue. Receptors were obtained from a female donor with breast cancer. Some clones in this sample may be carry-over from other donors' samples.

This clonotype was counted many times. The V and J genes are TRBV10-3 and TRBJ2-7, with D perhaps being TRBD1 or TRBD2 (5 bases each). Germline loops: CDR1 ENHRY, CDR2 SYGVKD. With 8 bases removed from V and 0 bases from J, the gap between germline ends came to 14 bases. The CDR3 is 14 residues long. In nucleotides, the CDR3 is TGTGCCATCGACAGAGGGATCGACTCCTACGAGCAGTACTTC. Translated: CAIDRGIDSYEQYF.

This clonotype was picked up many times. The J gene is TRBJ2-7, the V gene TRBV10-3; the D is unclear. Germline-derived CDR1 and CDR2 are ENHRY and SYGVKD. V lost 6 bases to trimming and J lost 3 bases, with 15 bases between them. CDR3 length equals 14 residues. The CDR3 nucleotides are TGTGCCATCAGCGAAGACACTCCAAGCTACGAGCAGTACTTC. Its protein product is CAISEDTPSYEQYF.

This clonotype has at least ten counts. The chain employs TRBV7-6 and TRBJ2-1; no clear D gene. CDR3 length: 12 residues. Germline CDR1 SGHVS, CDR2 FNYEAQ. Between the trimmed V and J ends, which lost 6 bases and 9 bases, there was a span of 12 bases. CDR3 in DNA: TGTGCCAGCAGTAAAGGGTGGGGTGAGCAGTTCTTC. Amino acid sequence: CASSKGWGEQFF.

Of note for this clonotype: One base away lies a much larger clone, so this may be a sequencing read error. The chain recombines TRBV11-3 with TRBJ1-5; possibly TRBD1 for D (5 bases). Between the trimmed V and J ends, which lost 5 bases and 2 bases, there was a span of 22 bases. The CDR3 length is 18 residues. The germline V gene has CDR1 SGHNT and CDR2 YENEEA. The CDR3 here is CASSPRAGNRPGNQPQHF. The CDR3 DNA follows: TGTGCCAGCAGCCCAAGGGCAGGGAATCGACCGGGCAATCAGCCCCAGCATTTT. Looking up the rest from reference TRBV11-3 and TRBJ1-5 gives the full variable domain: EAGVVQSPRYKIIEKKQPVAFWCNPISGHNTLYWYLQNLGQGPELLIRYENEEAVDDSQLPKDRFSAERLKGVDSTLKIQPAELGDSAVYLCASSPRAGNRPGNQPQHFGDGTRLSIL.

To note about this clonotype: Being one base from a much bigger clone, this may be a read error. The CDR3 carries no conserved terminal phenylalanine or tryptophan, so it likely arises from a read error. The chain is built from TRBV5-6 and TRBJ1-4, with TRBD1 identical over 8 bases. V dropped 0 bases and J dropped 11; count of bases not matched to a gene: 3. The CDR3 is 13 residues long. CDR1 SGHDT and CDR2 YYEEEE come from the germline V gene. This CDR3 is CASSLGTGWKLFS. CDR3 nucleotides: TGTGCCAGCAGCTTGGGGACAGGGTGGAAACTGTTTTCT.

This clonotype showed up many times. The chain recombines TRBV5-6 with TRBJ2-1; possible D gene TRBD1, 5 bases. V lost 1 base and J lost 6, with 14 bases in between. The germline V gene encodes CDR1 SGHDT and CDR2 YYEEEE. This CDR3 region has 15 residues. The CDR3 reads CASSLWNRFLNEQFF. The CDR3 nucleotides read TGTGCCAGCAGCTTGTGGAACAGGTTCCTCAATGAGCAGTTCTTC. The variable domain in full, completed from reference TRBV5-6 and TRBJ2-1, reads DAGVTQSPTHLIKTRGQQVTLRCSPKSGHDTVSWYQQALGQGPQFIFQYYEEEERQRGNFPDRFSGHQFPNYSSELNVNALLLGDSALYLCASSLWNRFLNEQFFGPGTRLTVL.

The sample holds many counts of this clonotype. The V and J genes are TRBV29-1 and TRBJ2-1; 7 bases agree with TRBD2. This CDR3 is 10 amino acids long. The germline gives CDR1 SQVTM, CDR2 ANQGSEA. V shed 7 bases and J 8 bases; nucleotides not matched to a gene: 2. CDR3 region: CSGGRDEQFF. The CDR3 DNA is TGCAGCGGGGGGAGGGATGAGCAGTTCTTC.

This clonotype was recorded a few times. The chain has TRBV7-9 and TRBJ2-1; tentatively, D is TRBD2 (7 bases). This CDR3 has 13 residues. Trimming shortened V by 7 bases and J by 8 bases, and 15 bases separated the two germline ends. Germline V gene sequence: CDR1 SEHNR, CDR2 FQNEAQ (reference sequence). CDR3 in DNA: TGTGCCAGCAAGGGGGGGGCCGGGTATGAGCAGTTCTTC. Its translation is CASKGGAGYEQFF.

This clonotype appeared many times. The chain joins TRBV20-1 to TRBJ2-7, with TRBD1 matching 7 bases. The CDR3 has 13 amino acids. The trim removed 0 bases at V and 7 bases at J, leaving 6 bases unmatched. The germline CDR1 and CDR2 sequences are DFQATT and SNEGSKA (reference sequence). The DNA of the CDR3 is TGCAGTGCTAGAGATGCACAGGGGAGAGAGCAGTACTTC. This gives the protein CSARDAQGREQYF.

This clonotype was detected many times. This sequence joins TRBV27 and TRBJ2-7; D tentatively reads TRBD1 or TRBD2 (5 bases each). Germline CDR1 and CDR2: MNHEY and SMNVEV (reference sequence). Between the trimmed V and J ends, which lost 1 base and 4 bases, there was a span of 11 bases. The CDR3 extends over 14 amino acids. CDR3 protein: CASSLLGTGYEQYF. For the CDR3, the DNA is TGTGCCAGCAGTTTATTAGGGACGGGGTACGAGCAGTACTTC.

This clonotype was seen at least ten times. The rearrangement uses TRBV11-3 and TRBJ2-7, with TRBD2 matching 8 bases. V lost 5 bases and J lost 6; bases outside the gene matches: 6. The germline V gene has CDR1 SGHNT and CDR2 YENEEA. There are 13 residues in the CDR3. The CDR3 here is CASSRGREGEQYF. CDR3 in DNA: TGTGCCAGCAGCCGGGGACGGGAGGGCGAGCAGTACTTC.

The chain couples TRBV6-1 to TRBJ2-7; D gene uncertain. Germline lookup yields CDR1 MNHNS and CDR2 SASEGT. The CDR3 has 13 amino acids. The ends were cut back, 8 bases at V and 6 bases at J, with 17 bases in the middle. CDR3 nucleotides: TGTGCCAGCTCGCACACGTCCCTTGCCGAGCAGTACTTC. It yields the protein CASSHTSLAEQYF.

Regarding this clonotype: This may come from a read error, since a much larger clone is one base off. The J gene is TRBJ2-7, the V gene TRBV14; TRBD2 is a possible D gene (5 bases). From germline, CDR1 is SGHDN and CDR2 FVKESK. V lost 6 bases and J lost 5, with 14 bases in between. The CDR3 loop spans 13 amino acids. CDR3 loop: CASSSMRVNEQYF. CDR3 sequence (DNA): TGTGCCAGCAGTTCGATGCGGGTAAACGAGCAGTACTTC.

This clonotype has ten or more counts. This sequence joins TRBV7-3 and TRBJ2-7; TRBD1 agrees at 9 bases. Trimming at V came to 3 bases and at J to 2 bases, leaving 11 bases not matched to a gene. The CDR3 extends over 17 amino acids. CDR1 is SGHTA and CDR2 is FQGTGA in the germline V gene. Here the CDR3 reads CASSFFPNRGRPYEQYF. DNA of the CDR3: TGTGCCAGCAGCTTCTTCCCGAACAGGGGGCGGCCCTACGAGCAGTACTTC. Looking up the rest from reference TRBV7-3 and TRBJ2-7 gives the full variable domain: GAGVSQTPSNKVTEKGKYVELRCDPISGHTALYWYRQSLGQGPEFLIYFQGTGAADDSGLPNDRFFAVRPEGSVSTLKIQRTERGDSAVYLCASSFFPNRGRPYEQYFGPGTRLTVT.

This clonotype occurred many times. The gene calls are TRBV6-5 and TRBJ2-5; D not resolved. Germline assignment: CDR1 MNHEY and CDR2 SVGAGI. The CDR3 runs to 14 residues. Trimming cost V 2 bases and J 5 bases, with 12 bases left between them. CDR3 bases: TGTGCCAGCAGTTACCCTTCAGCTCCGGAGACCCAGTACTTC. Translation gives CASSYPSAPETQYF.

This clonotype was recorded at least ten times. The chain couples TRBV7-8 to TRBJ1-3; TRBD1 might be the D (5 bases). CDR3 length: 15 residues. V lost 1 base and J lost 3, with 10 bases in between. Germline CDR1 reads SGHVS; CDR2 reads FQNEAQ. The CDR3: CASSLGRQNGNTIYF. In nucleotides, the CDR3 is TGTGCCAGCAGCTTAGGTAGACAGAATGGAAACACCATATATTTT.

This clonotype was seen more than once but under ten times. The V and J genes are TRBV28 and TRBJ1-6; D perhaps matches TRBD1 (6 bases). The germline CDR1 and CDR2 sequences are MDHEN and SYDVKM. The ends were cut back, 6 bases at V and 3 bases at J, with 6 bases in the middle. The CDR3 covers 13 residues. The CDR3 DNA reads as TGTGCCAGCAGAGGGGGCTATAATTCACCCCTCCACTTT. The encoded protein is CASRGGYNSPLHF.

This clonotype is labeled medium-sized (0.01 to 0.1%). The chain has TRBV5-1 and TRBJ2-7, with TRBD2 matching 8 bases. Unmatched junction bases numbered 0, after V lost 3 bases and J lost 4 bases. Germline CDR1 SGHRS, CDR2 YFSETQ. The CDR3 spans 12 residues. CDR3 sequence reads: CASSSSGYEQYF. In DNA form, the CDR3 reads TGCGCCAGCAGCTCTAGCGGGTACGAGCAGTACTTC.

This clonotype was counted at least ten times. This chain connects TRBV11-2 to TRBJ1-6; D is unclear. The V end lost 8 bases, the J end lost 7 bases, and 12 bases lay between the germline ends. The germline CDR1 and CDR2 sequences are SGHAT and FQNNGV. The CDR3 extends over 13 amino acids. The CDR3 reads CASAPGNNSPLHF. CDR3 nucleotide sequence: TGTGCCAGCGCCCCGGGAAACAATTCACCCCTCCACTTT.

The chain uses TRBV3-1 and TRBJ2-5, with D possibly being TRBD1 (5 bases). This CDR3 has 14 amino acids. Between the trimmed V and J ends, which lost 2 bases and 4 bases, there was a span of 11 bases. Per the germline V gene, CDR1 is LGHDT and CDR2 is YNNKEL (reference sequence). As DNA, the CDR3 is TGTGCCAGCAGCCAAACAGGCTCCGGAGAGACCCAGTACTTC. It translates to CASSQTGSGETQYF.

This clonotype showed up many times. The J gene is TRBJ1-2, the V gene TRBV2, with 7 positions matching TRBD1. This CDR3 spans 13 amino acids. Germline V CDR1 and CDR2: SNHLY, FYNNEI. Trimming at V came to 4 bases and at J to 8 bases, leaving 7 bases not matched to a gene. The CDR3 protein is CASSVSGGGGYTF. DNA for the CDR3: TGTGCCAGCAGTGTCTCAGGGGGGGGCGGCTACACCTTC.

This clonotype was recorded once. Because the CDR3 is missing its conserved closing phenylalanine or tryptophan, this is likely a read error. V gene TRBV5-1 combines with J gene TRBJ2-5; 7 nucleotides align to TRBD1. Trimming at V came to 0 bases and at J to 2 bases, leaving 7 bases not matched to a gene. The CDR3 is made up of 16 amino acids. The germline gives CDR1 SGHRS, CDR2 YFSETQ. The CDR3 bases are TGCGCCAGCAGCTTGGAGGGGGCACGCCGACAAGAGACCCAGTACCTC. Its translation is CASSLEGARRQETQYL.

There are many counts of this clonotype. The genes are TRBV7-9 and TRBJ1-2; D is uncertain. With 3 bases removed from V and 4 bases from J, the gap between germline ends came to 12 bases. CDR3 length equals 14 residues. Germline V CDR1 and CDR2: SEHNR, FQNEAQ (reference sequence). The CDR3 sequence is CASSFDGRFYGYTF. The CDR3 region has the DNA TGTGCCAGCAGCTTCGACGGACGATTCTATGGCTACACCTTC.

This clonotype was picked up many times. The chain uses TRBV14 and TRBJ1-2, with D possibly matching TRBD1 (5 bases). From germline, CDR1 is SGHDN and CDR2 FVKESK. Trimming pared 3 bases from V and 6 bases from J, leaving 17 bases between. There are 15 residues in the CDR3. This CDR3 reads CASSQLRGNSHGYTF. CDR3 nucleotides: TGTGCCAGCAGCCAGTTGAGGGGTAATAGTCATGGCTACACCTTC.

This clonotype appeared many times. In DNA, the CDR3 is TGCGCCAGCAGCTTTTCGATGGGGGACTCCTACGAGCAGTACTTC. This translates into CASSFSMGDSYEQYF. V gene TRBV5-1 combines with J gene TRBJ2-7; D possibly uses TRBD1 or TRBD2 (5 bases each). This CDR3 comprises 15 residues. Per the germline V gene, CDR1 is SGHRS and CDR2 is YFSETQ. Trimming pared 2 bases from V and 0 bases from J, leaving 12 bases between.

There are many counts of this clonotype. The chain links TRBV2 to TRBJ1-2; D is undetermined. The V end lost 4 bases, the J end lost 2 bases, and 8 bases lay between the germline ends. Per germline, CDR1 SNHLY and CDR2 FYNNEI. The CDR3 has 13 residues. The CDR3 region is CASSGVANYGYTF. The CDR3 coding sequence is TGTGCCAGCAGTGGGGTCGCGAACTATGGCTACACCTTC. The complete variable domain, with remaining parts taken from reference TRBV2 and TRBJ1-2, reads EPEVTQTPSHQVTQMGQEVILRCVPISNHLYFYWYRQILGQKVEFLVSFYNNEISEKSEIFDDQFSVERPDGSNFTLKIRSTKLEDSAMYFCASSGVANYGYTFGSGTRLTVV.

This clonotype was seen at least ten times. V and J are TRBV5-1 and TRBJ1-6; TRBD1 matches at 8 bases. The germline gives CDR1 SGHRS, CDR2 YFSETQ. The CDR3 covers 15 residues. V lost 4 bases to trimming and J lost 8 bases; unmatched junction nucleotides: 8. The CDR3 region is CASSRFVTGDSPLHF. In DNA form, the CDR3 reads TGCGCCAGCAGCCGCTTTGTGACAGGGGATTCACCCCTCCACTTT.

In DNA, the CDR3 is TGTGCCAGCAGTGAAGGGGGCGTTGTCTCGGGCCGAGGCTACACCTTC. This sequence encodes CASSEGGVVSGRGYTF. This chain uses TRBV6-1 with TRBJ1-2, with D perhaps matching TRBD1 (5 bases). The germline V and J ends were trimmed by 1 base and 8 bases, with 20 bases remaining between them. This CDR3 is built from 16 residues. Germline lookup yields CDR1 MNHNS and CDR2 SASEGT.

This clonotype came up many times. This sequence joins TRBV20-1 and TRBJ2-3; 8 nucleotides align to TRBD2. The J segment lost 6 bases and the V segment lost 0 bases, leaving 11 bases of the junction unmatched. The CDR3 length is 16 residues. Germline CDR1 DFQATT, CDR2 SNEGSKA (reference sequence). The CDR3 DNA follows: TGCAGTGCTAGAGATCCGGGGGGGCTTTGGAGTGATACGCAGTATTTT. This gives the protein CSARDPGGLWSDTQYF.

V gene TRBV19 combines with J gene TRBJ2-3; D gene ambiguous. V was shortened by 10 bases and J by 3 bases, with 11 bases between the two germline ends. The CDR3 extends over 12 amino acids. Germline V gives CDR1 LNHDA, CDR2 SQIVND (reference sequence). The CDR3 loop reads CATSFGTDTQYF. As DNA, the CDR3 is TGTGCCACCTCATTTGGGACAGATACGCAGTATTTT.